Shown below are 13 T cell receptor beta chains from a single sample sequenced in a study of tumor-infiltrating lymphocytes in primary liver carcinoma. The study co-extracted DNA and RNA from around 20-30 mg of unsorted bulk tissue. The template, approximately 500 ng total RNA, yielded TCR beta cDNA made with a constant-region primer. Each TCR beta library was derived from three nested multiplex PCR rounds that employed slightly modified ARM-PCR. The first two PCR rounds, around 11 cycles each, used TRBV1-TRBV30 forward primers and a C-beta reverse primer. Each CDR3 protein gets one entry after TCRdb re-called the multiplex PCR reads with MiXCR. The data hold more than 75,000 distinct CDR3 sequences, with over 60% observed a single time. The sequencing input was liver tumor tissue from sampling region 1. Stated subset: tumor region T1, superior pole. The source of these receptors is a man between 35 and 55 years old with primary liver carcinoma and hepatitis B virus infection.

Comments on this clonotype: The missing conserved phenylalanine or tryptophan at the end of this CDR3 makes a read error likely. The chain employs TRBV5-6 and TRBJ2-1, with 7 bases matching TRBD1. With 5 bases clipped from V and 0 bases from J, the junction kept 11 bases outside the gene matches. The CDR3 covers 17 residues. Germline V lookup: CDR1 SGHDT, CDR2 YYEEEE. The CDR3 region has the DNA TGTGCCAGCAGTTCACGGGACAGCCGCAGCTCCTACAATGAGCAGTTCTCC. This gives the protein CASSSRDSRSSYNEQFS.

With regard to this clonotype: The conserved phenylalanine or tryptophan is not found at the CDR3 terminus, so this likely reflects a read error. The V and J genes are TRBV5-1 and TRBJ2-5, with D perhaps matching TRBD1 (5 bases). CDR1 and CDR2 (germline): SGHRS, YFSETQ. This CDR3 has 13 residues. The CDR3 DNA reads TGCGCCATCAGCCAAGGGGATGAGGAGACCCAGTACCTC. Its translation: CAISQGDEETQYL.

The chain recombines TRBV6-1 with TRBJ2-3, with 10 bases matching TRBD1. V gave up 8 bases and J gave up 5 bases; unmatched junction bases: 7. Germline V gene sequence: CDR1 MNHNS, CDR2 SASEGT. The CDR3 extends over 14 amino acids. The CDR3 DNA follows: TGTGCCAGCGAGGACAGGGGGACGTTAGATACGCAGTATTTT. Its protein is CASEDRGTLDTQYF.

With regard to this clonotype: This CDR3 fails to terminate in the conserved phenylalanine or tryptophan, so it likely reflects a read error. Here the CDR3 reads CAISGGAGTDTQYC. The DNA for the CDR3 is TGTGCCATAAGTGGGGGCGCAGGTACAGATACGCAGTATTGT. The genes are TRBV10-3 and TRBJ2-3; TRBD1 might be the D (6 bases). Germline loops: CDR1 ENHRY, CDR2 SYGVKD. The CDR3 is 14 amino acids.

As to this clonotype: One end of the junction varies from germline; a read error may be responsible. The rearrangement joins TRBV12-3 or TRBV12-4 to TRBJ2-3; 8 bases match TRBD2. The CDR3 has 18 amino acids. CDR3 sequence (DNA): TGTGCCAGCAGTGGCGGGGGGACTAGTGGACAAAGCAGAGATACGCAGTATTTT. Protein: CASSGGGTSGQSRDTQYF.

With regard to this clonotype: Germline and junction disagree at one end, which may indicate a read error. CDR3 nucleotides: TGTGCCAGGAGTTACTGGCGGAGGGGCTCCTACAATGAGGAGTTCTTC. This translates into CARSYWRRGSYNEEFF. The chain links TRBV6-2 or TRBV6-3 to TRBJ2-1, with D possibly being TRBD2 (6 bases). In germline, CDR1 is MNHEY, CDR2 SVGEGT. The CDR3 is 16 amino acids.

In this sample, this clonotype turned up many times. The chain carries TRBV29-1 and TRBJ1-4; tentative D call: TRBD1 (5 bases). V was shortened by 3 bases and J by 9 bases, with 8 bases between the two germline ends. Germline-derived CDR1 and CDR2 are SQVTM and ANQGSEA. The CDR3 is 11 amino acids. CDR3 DNA sequence: TGCAGCGTTGAGGTGGGACAAAAACTGTTTTTT. Translated: CSVEVGQKLFF. The entire variable domain, with the rest obtained from reference TRBV29-1 and TRBJ1-4, is as follows: SAVISQKPSRDICQRGTSLTIQCQVDSQVTMMFWYRQQPGQSLTLIATANQGSEATYESGFVIDKFPISRPNLTFSTLTVSNMSPEDSSIYLCSVEVGQKLFFGSGTQLSVL.

Details on this clonotype: Relative to the germline gene, one junction end is altered; a read error may explain this. The genes are TRBV11-2 and TRBJ2-7, with 10 bases that match TRBD2. The CDR3 consists of 17 residues. Per germline, CDR1 SGHAT and CDR2 FQNNGV. CDR3 region: CVSSQGLACSSFYEQYF. Here the CDR3 DNA reads TGTGTCAGCAGCCAGGGACTAGCGTGTTCCTCTTTCTACGAGCAGTACTTC. Supplemented by reference TRBV11-2 and TRBJ2-7, the full variable domain reads EAGVAQSPRYKIIEKRQSVAFWCNPISGHATLYWYQQILGQGPKLLIQFQNNGVVDDSQLPKDRFSAERLKGVDSTLKIQPAKLEDSAVYLCVSSQGLACSSFYEQYFGPGTRLTVT.

As for this clonotype: At one end, the junction sequence differs from germline, possibly due to a read error. V gene TRBV14 combines with J gene TRBJ1-2; D gene uncertain. Germline values: CDR1 SGHDN, CDR2 FVKESK. The CDR3 is made up of 15 amino acids. CDR3: CASSQEGVRTKGYTF. CDR3 coding DNA: TGCGCCAGCAGCCAAGAAGGAGTCAGGACGAAAGGCTACACCTTC.

About this clonotype itself: No conserved phenylalanine or tryptophan ends this CDR3, so it is likely a read error. This sequence joins TRBV6-1 and TRBJ2-1; the D call may be TRBD1 or TRBD2 (5 bases each). Per the germline V gene, CDR1 is MNHNS and CDR2 is SASEGT. The length of the CDR3 is 14 residues. V lost 2 bases and J lost 8, with 13 bases in between. CDR3 bases: TGTGCCAGCAGTGAATGGCAGGGAGTGGATGAGCAGTTCCTC. Translating it yields CASSEWQGVDEQFL.

In this sample, this clonotype turned up once. Its ends do not fully match the called genes, so a read error is possible. The V call is TRBV6-1, the J call TRBJ2-7; no clear D gene. This CDR3 spans 13 amino acids. The V gene's germline CDR1 is MNHNS and CDR2 SASEGT. CDR3 protein: CASSETLRNEQYF. DNA of the CDR3: TGTGCCAGCAGTGAAACGCTTAGAAACGAACAGTACTTC.

Note on this clonotype: The junction differs from germline at one of its ends, possibly a read error. The V call is TRBV6-1, the J call TRBJ2-1; D is perhaps TRBD2 (5 bases). Germline V gives CDR1 MNHNS, CDR2 SASEGT. This CDR3 region has 19 residues. The CDR3 sequence: CASSNPTGKAAVGSDEQLF. The CDR3, as DNA: TGTGCCAGCAGTAATCCTACCGGGAAGGCCGCGGTTGGGAGCGATGAGCAGTTGTTT.

Notes on this clonotype: A junction boundary mismatches the germline segment, possibly from a read error. The chain combines TRBV4-1 with TRBJ2-1, with 7 bases fitting TRBD2. The V gene's germline CDR1 is MGHRA and CDR2 YSYEKL. The CDR3 has 15 amino acids. CDR3 DNA sequence: TGCGCCAGAAGCCAGAACGGGAGGCCCGAAAGTGAGCAATTCTTC. The encoded protein is CARSQNGRPESEQFF.